Shown below are 27 T cell receptor beta chains from a single sample sequenced in a study of T-cell reconstitution after alpha-beta-depleted transplantation in children. A TCRbeta library incorporating unique molecular identifiers was prepared. TCRdb re-called the PCR reads with MiXCR, one entry per CDR3 protein. The data show over 100,000 distinct CDR3 sequences, with about 6% seen just once and around 5.6% held by the top ten. Sequencing was performed on PBMCs, mostly from graft donor cells, taken 60 days after TCRalphabeta/CD19-depleted stem cell transplant. These receptors all stem from a female patient aged 2-9 years who had a stem cell transplant for Fanconi anemia, so the T cells may come from the graft donor.

Note on this clonotype: A much larger clone lies a single base off, so this may be a read error. V gene TRBV28 combines with J gene TRBJ2-2; D may be TRBD1 (5 bases). Between the trimmed V and J ends, which lost 3 bases and 6 bases, there was a span of 20 bases. This CDR3 comprises 17 residues. Germline V lookup: CDR1 MDHEN, CDR2 SYDVKM. CDR3 sequence: CASSFSPVQDNAGELFF. CDR3 DNA: TGTGCCAGCAGTTTCTCGCCGGTACAGGACAACGCCGGGGAGCTGTTTTTT.

The chain carries TRBV12-3 or TRBV12-4 and TRBJ1-2; 8 bases map to TRBD1. This CDR3 is 14 amino acids long. V was clipped by 6 bases and J by 1 base; unmatched bases: 4. In nucleotides, the CDR3 is TGTGCCAGCAGCCGAGGACAGGGTAACTATGGCTACACCTTC. Its protein product is CASSRGQGNYGYTF.

The V and J genes are TRBV3-1 and TRBJ2-1; 7 bases match TRBD2. Germline V lookup: CDR1 LGHDT, CDR2 YNNKEL (reference sequence). The length of the CDR3 is 17 residues. V dropped 1 base and J dropped 3; count of bases not matched to a gene: 9. As DNA, the CDR3 is TGTGCCAGCAGCCAAGCCCGAACTAGCGCGATCTACAATGAGCAGTTCTTC. Encoded protein: CASSQARTSAIYNEQFF.

This clonotype was counted between two and nine times. The chain combines TRBV28 with TRBJ2-5, with TRBD2 identical over 9 bases. The germline gives CDR1 MDHEN, CDR2 SYDVKM. The CDR3 sequence is 14 residues long. Trimming cost V 5 bases and J 7 bases; bases outside gene matches: 8. In DNA form, the CDR3 reads TGTGCCAGCAGTGGAACTAGCGGGTATGGGACCCAGTACTTC. Translated: CASSGTSGYGTQYF.

This clonotype has ten or more counts. The chain uses TRBV20-1 and TRBJ2-1, with D possibly TRBD2 on 5 matching bases. CDR3 length equals 14 residues. Trimming removed 1 base from V and 2 bases from J, with 9 bases in between. The V gene's germline CDR1 is DFQATT and CDR2 SNEGSKA (reference sequence). The CDR3: CSARGLATYNEQFF. In nucleotides, the CDR3 is TGCAGTGCTAGAGGGCTAGCCACCTACAATGAGCAGTTCTTC.

A word on this clonotype: This sequence may be a read error, since a much larger clone differs from it by one base. This rearrangement joins TRBV5-1 to TRBJ1-2, with D hard to call. Germline-derived CDR1 and CDR2 are SGHRS and YFSETQ. The CDR3 covers 13 residues. The CDR3 DNA is TGCGCCAGCAGCTTCATCCAGGAAGGTGGCCACACCTTC. Protein product: CASSFIQEGGHTF. Full variable domain (outside the CDR3, taken from reference TRBV5-1 and TRBJ1-2): KAGVTQTPRYLIKTRGQQVTLSCSPISGHRSVSWYQQTPGQGLQFLFEYFSETQRNKGNFPGRFSGRQFSNSRSEMNVSTLELGDSALYLCASSFIQEGGHTFGSGTRLTVV.

This clonotype has ten or more counts. The chain links TRBV5-6 to TRBJ2-3, with 11 bases aligning to TRBD2. J was trimmed by 2 bases and V by 4 bases; bases with no gene match: 3. The CDR3 length is 15 residues. Looked up from germline, CDR1 is SGHDT and CDR2 is YYEEEE. The CDR3 DNA reads TGTGCCAGCAGCGTGGGACTAGCGGCCACAGATACGCAGTATTTT. Translation: CASSVGLAATDTQYF.

This clonotype has a count of ten or more. The V call is TRBV20-1, the J call TRBJ2-3; a possible D gene is TRBD2 (6 bases). There are 17 residues in the CDR3. From germline, CDR1 is DFQATT and CDR2 SNEGSKA (reference sequence). Between the trimmed V and J ends, which lost 1 base and 4 bases, there was a span of 21 bases. The chain's CDR3 is CSARVGPGPGAPDTQYF. As DNA, the CDR3 is TGCAGTGCTAGAGTTGGTCCTGGTCCGGGAGCCCCAGATACGCAGTATTTT.

In this sample, this clonotype turned up many times. V is TRBV7-9 and J is TRBJ2-1; no definite D call. Trimming stripped 5 bases from V and 4 bases from J, with 12 bases between. CDR1 SEHNR and CDR2 FQNEAQ come from the germline V gene (reference sequence). There are 14 residues in the CDR3. The CDR3 reads CASSVRDAYNEQFF. The DNA for the CDR3 is TGTGCCAGCAGCGTACGAGACGCTTACAATGAGCAGTTCTTC.

This rearrangement joins TRBV5-1 to TRBJ1-6; tentative D call: TRBD1 (5 bases). The CDR3 totals 14 residues. Trimming pared 1 base from V and 10 bases from J, leaving 12 bases between. The V gene's germline CDR1 is SGHRS and CDR2 YFSETQ. CDR3 residues: CASSLQGSGSPLHF. The CDR3, as DNA: TGCGCCAGCAGCTTGCAGGGTTCCGGATCACCCCTCCACTTT. Looking up the rest from reference TRBV5-1 and TRBJ1-6 gives the full variable domain: KAGVTQTPRYLIKTRGQQVTLSCSPISGHRSVSWYQQTPGQGLQFLFEYFSETQRNKGNFPGRFSGRQFSNSRSEMNVSTLELGDSALYLCASSLQGSGSPLHFGNGTRLTVT.

This clonotype was counted ten times or more. The chain couples TRBV20-1 to TRBJ2-7; TRBD2 might be the D (5 bases). The germline V and J ends were trimmed by 4 bases and 4 bases, with 8 bases remaining between them. The CDR3 has 11 residues. The germline gives CDR1 DFQATT, CDR2 SNEGSKA (reference sequence). The CDR3: CSAIGGYEQYF. The CDR3 DNA reads TGCAGTGCTATAGGCGGGTACGAGCAGTACTTC.

This clonotype was detected many times. The rearrangement links TRBV5-1 to TRBJ2-1; D call uncertain. V shed 0 bases and J shed 3 bases, with 7 bases lying between them. This CDR3 spans 14 amino acids. The germline CDR1 and CDR2 sequences are SGHRS and YFSETQ. The CDR3 DNA sequence: TGCGCCAGCAGCTTGGAAGCCAACTACAATGAGCAGTTCTTC. Translating gives CASSLEANYNEQFF.

This clonotype was detected ten times or more. This chain joins TRBV4-2 and TRBJ2-3, with TRBD2 identical over 7 bases. V trimming: 7 bases; J trimming: 8 bases; junction bases outside the gene matches: 9. In germline, CDR1 is LGHNA, CDR2 YNFKEQ. The CDR3 covers 13 residues. The DNA for the CDR3 is TGTGCCAGCATGGTCGCGGGAGAGGGTACGCAGTATTTT. Translation: CASMVAGEGTQYF.

This clonotype was recorded at least ten times. The chain joins TRBV20-1 to TRBJ1-5, with a possible D match to TRBD1 (5 bases). Germline V gene lookup returns CDR1 DFQATT and CDR2 SNEGSKA (reference sequence). The CDR3 is made up of 13 amino acids. The V end was cut by 6 bases, the J end by 7 bases, with 16 bases between. The CDR3 here is CSATGQGSQPQHF. DNA for the CDR3: TGCAGTGCAACAGGTCAGGGCTCCCAGCCCCAGCATTTT.

The table lists this clonotype with many counts. V usage is TRBV3-1 and J usage is TRBJ2-3, with 9 nucleotides matching TRBD2. The J segment lost 4 bases and the V segment lost 4 bases, leaving 6 bases of the junction unmatched. CDR3 length: 15 amino acids. Germline-derived CDR1 and CDR2 are LGHDT and YNNKEL (reference sequence). CDR3 amino acids: CASSRASGNPDTQYF. CDR3 bases: TGTGCCAGCAGCCGGGCTAGCGGGAACCCAGATACGCAGTATTTT.

This clonotype has at least ten counts. This chain connects TRBV20-1 to TRBJ2-3; tentatively, D is TRBD2 (5 bases). The CDR3 totals 13 residues. CDR1 and CDR2 from the germline V gene are DFQATT and SNEGSKA (reference sequence). Trimming shortened V by 3 bases and J by 4 bases, and 11 bases separated the two germline ends. In DNA, the CDR3 is TGCAGTGCTAGCGTCCTAGCCGCAGATACGCAGTATTTT. Its protein is CSASVLAADTQYF.

This clonotype came up many times. The gene calls are TRBV5-1 and TRBJ2-3, with 8 bases identical to TRBD1. The V segment lost 0 bases and the J segment 6 bases; nucleotides outside the gene matches: 9. The CDR3 runs 16 residues. Germline CDR1 and CDR2: SGHRS and YFSETQ. CDR3 region: CASSLEGTGKWDTQYF. The CDR3 region has the DNA TGCGCCAGCAGCTTGGAAGGGACAGGAAAGTGGGATACGCAGTATTTT.

This chain uses TRBV24-1 with TRBJ1-5; 8 nucleotides agree with TRBD1. Germline CDR1 reads KGHDR; CDR2 reads SFDVKD. The CDR3 totals 17 residues. CDR3 nucleotide sequence: TGTGGGGCCAGTGATTTGCATCCGACAGGGGGCAATCAGCCCCAGCATTTT. The encoded protein is CGASDLHPTGGNQPQHF.

This clonotype was found many times. The J gene is TRBJ2-7, the V gene TRBV5-1; 10 positions match TRBD1. From germline, CDR1 is SGHRS and CDR2 YFSETQ. The J segment lost 0 bases and the V segment lost 6 bases, leaving 3 bases of the junction unmatched. CDR3 length: 14 amino acids. The CDR3 spells CASTRTGGSYEQYF. Here the CDR3 DNA reads TGCGCCAGCACCCGGACAGGGGGCTCCTACGAGCAGTACTTC. Full variable domain (rest looked up from reference TRBV5-1 and TRBJ2-7): KAGVTQTPRYLIKTRGQQVTLSCSPISGHRSVSWYQQTPGQGLQFLFEYFSETQRNKGNFPGRFSGRQFSNSRSEMNVSTLELGDSALYLCASTRTGGSYEQYFGPGTRLTVT.

This clonotype was seen ten or more times. The rearrangement joins TRBV2 to TRBJ1-3; TRBD1 might be the D (6 bases). CDR3 length: 17 amino acids. V lost 0 bases, J lost 4 bases, and 16 bases lay in between. CDR1 SNHLY and CDR2 FYNNEI come from the germline V gene. CDR3 amino acids: CASSEAPRTASGNTIYF. CDR3 DNA sequence: TGTGCCAGCAGTGAAGCCCCCCGGACAGCGTCCGGAAACACCATATATTTT.

This clonotype has ten or more counts. The V gene is TRBV12-3 or TRBV12-4, the J gene TRBJ2-1; D is unclear. V shed 3 bases and J shed 4 bases, with 10 bases lying between them. This CDR3 has 14 residues. The CDR3 DNA reads TGTGCCAGCAGTTTTGTTTCAAAATACAATGAGCAGTTCTTC. Translating gives CASSFVSKYNEQFF.

This clonotype was counted ten times or more. The chain uses TRBV12-3 or TRBV12-4 and TRBJ2-1; D uncertain. Deletions cut 7 bases from V and 5 bases from J, with 15 bases between. This CDR3 has 14 amino acids. The CDR3 nucleotides are TGTGCCAGCAACTTGTTAAGAAGCCACAATGAGCAGTTCTTC. It is translated as CASNLLRSHNEQFF.

This clonotype occurred many times. V usage is TRBV4-1 and J usage is TRBJ1-2; a weak D match, TRBD1 (6 bases). The CDR3 totals 15 residues. The germline CDR1 and CDR2 sequences are MGHRA and YSYEKL. Trimming left V 5 bases short and J 2 bases short, with 15 bases between. CDR3 residues: CASSINNRVNYGYTF. CDR3 bases: TGCGCCAGCAGCATTAACAACAGGGTCAACTATGGCTACACCTTC.

The sample holds many counts of this clonotype. The V call is TRBV7-8, the J call TRBJ2-1; D unclear. The CDR3 is made up of 13 amino acids. The germline V gene has CDR1 SGHVS and CDR2 FQNEAQ. V lost 5 bases and J lost 10, with 15 bases in between. This CDR3 is CASSVQRVGEQFF. CDR3 DNA: TGTGCCAGCAGCGTACAAAGAGTCGGCGAGCAGTTCTTC.

The table lists this clonotype with many counts. V gene TRBV11-2 combines with J gene TRBJ2-1; TRBD2 matches at 10 bases. The V gene end was trimmed by 5 bases and the J gene end by 0 bases; junction bases not matched to a gene: 4. The CDR3 runs to 16 residues. Germline CDR1 is SGHAT and CDR2 is FQNNGV. CDR3 region: CASSPRLAGSYNEQFF. As DNA, the CDR3 is TGTGCCAGCAGCCCCCGACTAGCGGGCTCCTACAATGAGCAGTTCTTC.

This clonotype was observed at least ten times. V usage is TRBV2 and J usage is TRBJ2-7; 9 bases agree with TRBD2. CDR3 size: 14 residues. V dropped 5 bases and J dropped 9; count of bases not matched to a gene: 11. CDR1 and CDR2 from the germline V gene are SNHLY and FYNNEI. The DNA for the CDR3 is TGTGCCAGCAGTCTTCGTAGCGGGAGCACCGGGCAGTACTTC. Protein sequence: CASSLRSGSTGQYF.

This clonotype was counted many times. The chain uses TRBV20-1 and TRBJ2-1; TRBD2 matches at 8 bases. Germline CDR1 DFQATT, CDR2 SNEGSKA (reference sequence). J lost 3 bases, V lost 7 bases, and 11 bases had no gene match. There are 15 residues in the CDR3. DNA of the CDR3: TGCAGTGGAGTACAATATAGCGGGATCTACAATGAGCAGTTCTTC. It yields the protein CSGVQYSGIYNEQFF.